This entry concerns a single TCR beta chain. Losses at the gene ends were 6 bases for V and 6 bases for J; bases not matched to a gene: 12. The CDR3 runs 15 residues. Germline loops: CDR1 SGHKS, CDR2 YYEKEE (reference sequence). The data belong to a study of control samples from healthy donors and cancer patients. This table comes from immunoSEQ multiplex PCR, and its TCRdb copy is limited to in-frame clones, with some not included. This table holds about 92,000 clones, approximately 82% found once. The material sequenced was blood. The clonotype comes from a woman in her sixties or seventies in good health. This chain links TRBV5-5 with TRBJ1-1, with 9 positions matching TRBD1. The CDR3 coding sequence is TGTGCCAGCATCCACAGGGGGCCAAGGGTGCCTGAAGCTTTCTTT. It yields the protein CASIHRGPRVPEAFF.